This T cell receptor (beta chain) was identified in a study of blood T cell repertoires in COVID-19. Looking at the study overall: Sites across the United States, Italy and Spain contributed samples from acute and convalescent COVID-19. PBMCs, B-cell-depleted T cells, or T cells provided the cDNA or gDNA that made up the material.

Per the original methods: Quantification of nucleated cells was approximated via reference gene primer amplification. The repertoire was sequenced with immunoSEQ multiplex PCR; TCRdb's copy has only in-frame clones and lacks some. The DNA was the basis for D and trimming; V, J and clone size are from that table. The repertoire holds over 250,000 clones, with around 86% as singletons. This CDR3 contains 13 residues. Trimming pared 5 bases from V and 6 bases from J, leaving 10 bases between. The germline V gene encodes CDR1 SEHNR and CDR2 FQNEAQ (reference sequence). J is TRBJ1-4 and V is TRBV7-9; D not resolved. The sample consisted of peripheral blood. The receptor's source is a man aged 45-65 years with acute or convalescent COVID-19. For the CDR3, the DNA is TGTGCCAGCAGCCAAGACACGTATGAAAAACTGTTTTTT. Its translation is CASSQDTYEKLFF. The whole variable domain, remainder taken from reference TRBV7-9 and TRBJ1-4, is DTGVSQNPRHKITKRGQNVTFRCDPISEHNRLYWYRQTLGQGPEFLTYFQNEAQLEKSRLLSDRFSAERPKGSFSTLEIQRTEQGDSAMYLCASSQDTYEKLFFGSGTQLSVL.